Presented here are 18 T cell receptor beta chains from one specimen sequenced in a study of tumor and adjacent non-tumor tissue in lung cancer. RNA was extracted from bulk tissue without any cell sorting. A modified ARM-PCR protocol with three rounds of nested PCR amplified TCRbeta. TCRdb reprocessed the multiplex PCR reads with MiXCR, giving one entry per CDR3 protein. This table has about 70,000 distinct CDR3 sequences, around 78% appearing once. Sequenced material: lung tumor tissue. These TCRs come from a man aged 60-69 years with non-small cell lung cancer.

This clonotype appeared a few times. This chain joins TRBV5-1 and TRBJ2-7; 10 bases fit TRBD2. Germline assignment: CDR1 SGHRS and CDR2 YFSETQ. V lost 0 bases to trimming and J lost 3 bases; unmatched junction nucleotides: 0. This CDR3 has 14 residues. As DNA, the CDR3 is TGCGCCAGCAGCTTGGGGACTAGCGGCTACGAGCAGTACTTC. Protein product: CASSLGTSGYEQYF.

The chain is built from TRBV29-1 and TRBJ2-1; a weak D match, TRBD2 (6 bases). The CDR3 is 16 residues long. Trimming took off 6 bases at V and 5 bases at J, with 23 bases between the two ends. Germline V lookup: CDR1 SQVTM, CDR2 ANQGSEA. The CDR3 coding sequence is TGCAGCGTCCTAGGTGGGGGGAGTTTATTGAACAATGAGCAGTTCTTC. Translating gives CSVLGGGSLLNNEQFF.

In regard to this clonotype: A junction end diverges from the germline sequence, so it may reflect a read error. This sequence joins TRBV6-2 or TRBV6-3 and TRBJ2-5; TRBD2 might be the D (5 bases). The CDR3 spans 13 residues. Germline V gene sequence: CDR1 MNHEY, CDR2 SVGEGT. CDR3 region: CASDPTSGETRYF. DNA for the CDR3: TGTGCCAGCGACCCTACTAGTGGAGAGACCCGGTACTTC.

A word on this clonotype: A junction end diverges from the germline sequence, so it may reflect a read error. V and J are TRBV11-3 and TRBJ2-3, with D hard to call. CDR3 length: 14 amino acids. Germline assignment: CDR1 SGHNT and CDR2 YENEEA. CDR3 sequence (DNA): TGTGCTAGCAGCTTGCGTCAGCCCACAGATACGGAGTATTTC. This gives the protein CASSLRQPTDTEYF. Variable domain in full (rest from reference TRBV11-3 and TRBJ2-3): EAGVVQSPRYKIIEKKQPVAFWCNPISGHNTLYWYLQNLGQGPELLIRYENEEAVDDSQLPKDRFSAERLKGVDSTLKIQPAELGDSAVYLCASSLRQPTDTEYFGPGTRLTVL.

A remark on this clonotype: A read error may account for a junction end that differs from germline. V gene TRBV6-1 combines with J gene TRBJ2-2, with 11 nucleotides matching TRBD2. This CDR3 contains 15 residues. The germline CDR1 and CDR2 sequences are MNHNS and SASEGT. The CDR3 here is CVSSDSGRVCGELFF. The CDR3 nucleotides read TGTGTCAGCAGTGATAGCGGGAGGGTTTGCGGGGAGCTGTTTTTT.

On this clonotype itself: One end of the junction is discordant with germline, which a read error may explain. The chain employs TRBV6-1 and TRBJ2-5; 13 bases line up with TRBD2. This CDR3 spans 15 amino acids. CDR1 and CDR2 (germline): MNHNS, SASEGT. CDR3 sequence (DNA): TGTGTCAGCAGTATTTCAACTAGCGGGAGGGAGACCCACTACTTC. Amino acids: CVSSISTSGRETHYF.

Points on this clonotype: A clone one base away is much larger, so this may be a read error. This chain joins TRBV6-6 and TRBJ1-1; the D is unclear. Trimming removed 2 bases from V and 5 bases from J, with 9 bases in between. Germline values: CDR1 MNHNY, CDR2 SVGAGI (reference sequence). The CDR3 is made up of 13 amino acids. In DNA, the CDR3 is TGTGCCAGCAGTTACCTCATGGAGACTGAAGCTTTCTTT. The encoded protein is CASSYLMETEAFF.

As concerns this clonotype: One end of the junction does not line up with germline, which may come from a read error. The chain is built from TRBV10-3 and TRBJ2-7; 7 bases are a match to TRBD2. Germline V CDR1 and CDR2: ENHRY, SYGVKD. There are 14 residues in the CDR3. The CDR3: CAISVGGGDYEQYF. The CDR3, as DNA: TGTGCCATCAGTGTAGGAGGAGGGGACTACGAACAGTACTTC.

This clonotype occurred many times. The V and J genes are TRBV29-1 and TRBJ2-2; D is uncertain. The CDR3 is made up of 14 amino acids. In germline, CDR1 is SQVTM, CDR2 ANQGSEA. V was trimmed by 1 base and J by 3 bases, leaving 9 bases between them. The CDR3 spells CSVEGSRYTGELFF. CDR3 DNA sequence: TGCAGCGTTGAAGGGTCCCGGTACACCGGGGAGCTGTTTTTT.

This clonotype was recorded only once. This chain links TRBV30 with TRBJ2-2; 8 nucleotides line up with TRBD2. Losses at the gene ends were 4 bases for V and 6 bases for J; bases not matched to a gene: 4. Germline V gene lookup returns CDR1 GTSNPN and CDR2 SVGIG (reference sequence). There are 13 residues in the CDR3. The CDR3 sequence is CAWTGRASGELFF. Here the CDR3 DNA reads TGTGCCTGGACCGGGAGGGCCTCCGGGGAGCTGTTTTTT.

This clonotype was picked up a small number of times. An end of the junction does not agree with germline; a read error may underlie this. The rearrangement uses TRBV2 and TRBJ1-5, with D possibly TRBD1 on 5 matching bases. Germline V lookup: CDR1 SNHLY, CDR2 FYNNEI. The CDR3 contains 15 residues. The DNA of the CDR3 is TGTGCCAGCAGCGAAGTCCGGGGGGGTGATCAGCCCCAGCATTTT. Protein: CASSEVRGGDQPQHF.

The V gene is TRBV29-1, the J gene TRBJ2-1; a weak D match, TRBD1 (6 bases). Germline V CDR1 and CDR2: SQVTM, ANQGSEA. This CDR3 contains 14 residues. V shed 6 bases and J shed 0 bases, with 12 bases lying between them. Here the CDR3 reads CSVWDISSYNEQFF. The CDR3 DNA reads TGCAGCGTATGGGACATAAGCTCCTACAATGAGCAGTTCTTC.

This sequence joins TRBV28 and TRBJ2-7; D not certain. V lost 2 bases and J 0 bases, leaving 8 bases between the germline ends. Germline V gives CDR1 MDHEN, CDR2 SYDVKM. This CDR3 region has 14 residues. CDR3 DNA: TGTGCCAGCAGTTTACTCCGCAGCTCCTACGAGCAGTACTTC. Translated: CASSLLRSSYEQYF.

In its sample, this clonotype was seen once. Given a much more abundant clone one base away, this may be a read error. The chain carries TRBV5-1 and TRBJ2-7; 9 positions agree with TRBD2. Germline V gene lookup returns CDR1 SGHRS and CDR2 YFSETQ. This CDR3 comprises 15 residues. In nucleotides, the CDR3 is TGCGCCAGCAGGTTGGGGTGGACTAGCGAATACGAGCAGTACTTC. Translation gives CASRLGWTSEYEQYF.

In this sample, this clonotype turned up many times. The V call is TRBV28, the J call TRBJ2-7, with D hard to call. The CDR3 contains 12 residues. Trimming took 3 bases from V and 2 from J, leaving 5 bases between them. Germline V CDR1 and CDR2: MDHEN, SYDVKM. The CDR3 spells CASSLRAYEQYF. CDR3 nucleotide sequence: TGTGCCAGCAGTTTGCGAGCCTACGAGCAGTACTTC.

Comments on this clonotype: The junction differs from germline at one of its ends, possibly a read error. The CDR3 sequence is CASSLGSTHRVRAQYF. The CDR3 region has the DNA TGTGCGAGCAGCTTGGGGAGCACACACAGGGTGCGGGCCCAGTACTTC. This chain links TRBV5-6 with TRBJ2-5; D perhaps matches TRBD1 (6 bases). This CDR3 is built from 16 residues. Germline V gene data show CDR1 as SGHDT and CDR2 as YYEEEE.

V is TRBV6-6 and J is TRBJ2-7; TRBD1 matches 9 bases. CDR3 length: 15 residues. Germline lookup yields CDR1 MNHNY and CDR2 SVGAGI (reference sequence). CDR3 loop: CSSRPTGGIPYEQYV. CDR3 DNA: TGTTCCAGCAGGCCGACAGGGGGAATCCCCTACGAGCAGTACGTC.

This clonotype appeared once. Without the conserved terminal phenylalanine or tryptophan, this CDR3 likely stems from a read error. The V and J genes are TRBV5-5 and TRBJ2-7, with TRBD2 identical over 7 bases. The V gene's germline CDR1 is SGHKS and CDR2 YYEKEE (reference sequence). This CDR3 has 16 residues. CDR3 amino acids: CASSAEGGGLSYGQYL. The CDR3 nucleotides read TGTGCCAGCAGCGCAGAGGGCGGGGGTCTTTCCTACGGGCAGTACTTA.